This entry lists 25 T cell receptor beta chains sequenced from one sample in a study of blood T cells in healthy people across ages. The use of a sample-barcoded 5' primer and a J-beta primer mix characterized a second PCR of roughly 7 to 11 cycles. Each CDR3 protein gets one entry after TCRdb re-called the 5' RACE reads with MiXCR. Of approximately 680,000 distinct CDR3 sequences listed, about a third are singletons. Sequencing was performed on blood. These receptors were obtained from a woman older than 75 in good health.

This clonotype has a count of ten or more. The chain uses TRBV3-1 and TRBJ2-5; the match to TRBD2 covers 12 bases. The length of the CDR3 is 19 residues. Germline-derived CDR1 and CDR2 are LGHDT and YNNKEL (reference sequence). V shed 1 base, J shed 2 bases, and the junction held 11 bases outside the gene matches. CDR3 region: CASSQVSLAGGPWQETQYF. CDR3 DNA: TGTGCCAGCAGCCAAGTAAGCCTAGCGGGGGGGCCGTGGCAAGAGACCCAGTACTTC.

This clonotype was seen many times. This chain links TRBV30 with TRBJ2-5, with D unclear. Germline loops: CDR1 GTSNPN, CDR2 SVGIG (reference sequence). This CDR3 comprises 13 residues. Trimming shortened V by 2 bases and J by 1 base, and 8 bases separated the two germline ends. CDR3 residues: CAWSIGGQETQYF. CDR3 in DNA: TGTGCCTGGAGTATTGGCGGCCAAGAGACCCAGTACTTC. Using reference TRBV30 and TRBJ2-5 for the parts outside the CDR3, the full variable domain is SQTIHQWPATLVQPVGSPLSLECTVEGTSNPNLYWYRQAAGRGLQLLFYSVGIGQISSEVPQNLSASRPQDRQFILSSKKLLLSDSGFYLCAWSIGGQETQYFGPGTRLLVL.

A word on this clonotype: A read error is possible here, since a much larger clone lies one base away. The chain joins TRBV7-9 to TRBJ2-1; 11 bases match TRBD2. This CDR3 spans 11 amino acids. The germline gives CDR1 SEHNR, CDR2 FQNEAQ (reference sequence). In DNA form, the CDR3 reads TGTTCCAGCAGCTTACTAGCGGGGGAGTTCTTC. Translated, it gives CSSSLLAGEFF.

This clonotype was counted at least ten times. The rearrangement links TRBV5-4 to TRBJ2-6; D is unclear. This CDR3 contains 14 residues. V was pared by 4 bases and J by 4 bases, with 9 bases between. The germline V gene encodes CDR1 SGHNT and CDR2 YYREEE (reference sequence). The CDR3 is CASSNRSGANVLTF. The CDR3 DNA reads TGTGCCAGCAGCAACCGCTCGGGGGCCAACGTCCTGACTTTC.

The genes are TRBV27 and TRBJ1-5; 7 nucleotides agree with TRBD1. With V trimmed by 6 bases and J by 3 bases, 11 bases remained unmatched. This CDR3 comprises 16 residues. Germline assignment: CDR1 MNHEY and CDR2 SMNVEV (reference sequence). The CDR3 nucleotides read TGTGCCAGCAGCTCGGGCGGGACAGCGCTCAATCAGCCCCAGCATTTT. It yields the protein CASSSGGTALNQPQHF.

This clonotype has ten or more counts. The chain recombines TRBV5-1 with TRBJ2-7, with D uncertain. The CDR3 covers 13 residues. The V end lost 4 bases, the J end lost 3 bases, and 11 bases lay between the germline ends. CDR1 SGHRS and CDR2 YFSETQ come from the germline V gene. DNA for the CDR3: TGCGCCAGCAGCCTCGGTTTTAACTACGAGCAGTACTTC. Its protein product is CASSLGFNYEQYF.

This clonotype was counted ten times or more. V gene TRBV2 combines with J gene TRBJ2-1; D ambiguous. The germline gives CDR1 SNHLY, CDR2 FYNNEI. Trimming took off 6 bases at V and 0 bases at J, with 9 bases between the two ends. The CDR3 sequence is 14 residues long. CDR3 sequence reads: CASRTGPSYNEQFF. As DNA, the CDR3 is TGTGCCAGCAGGACCGGGCCCTCCTACAATGAGCAGTTCTTC.

This clonotype showed up just a few times. The gene calls are TRBV21-1 and TRBJ2-1. TRBV21-1 is deemed a pseudogene. This CDR3 has 14 amino acids. Here the CDR3 DNA reads TGTGCCAGCAGCCGAACCCTAAGTGGGAATGAGCAGTTCTTC. It codes for CASSRTLSGNEQFF.

The V and J genes are TRBV20-1 and TRBJ1-2; tentatively, D is TRBD1 (6 bases). V was cut by 5 bases and J by 6 bases, with 13 bases left in between. The CDR3 runs to 12 residues. Germline CDR1 is DFQATT and CDR2 is SNEGSKA (reference sequence). For the CDR3, the DNA is TGCAGTGCTCTACGGGGGGCACATGGCTACACCTTC. This gives the protein CSALRGAHGYTF.

This chain connects TRBV12-3 or TRBV12-4 to TRBJ2-3; TRBD1 matches 7 bases. The V and J ends lost 4 bases and 15 bases, in that order; junction bases with no gene match: 22. CDR3 length equals 16 residues. The DNA of the CDR3 is TGTGCCAGCAGTTCCCAAACAGGGGTGAGCACAGATATGGAATATTTT. Translated: CASSSQTGVSTDMEYF.

V gene TRBV25-1 combines with J gene TRBJ1-2, with D unresolved. The CDR3 loop spans 14 amino acids. Per germline, CDR1 MGHDK and CDR2 SYGVNS. Deletions cut 5 bases from V and 3 bases from J, with 13 bases between. CDR3 residues: CASSIHGSDYGYTF. CDR3 DNA: TGTGCCAGCAGTATCCACGGTTCGGACTATGGCTACACCTTC.

This clonotype was counted between two and nine times. This rearrangement joins TRBV20-1 to TRBJ2-4; no firm D call. The germline V gene encodes CDR1 DFQATT and CDR2 SNEGSKA (reference sequence). The CDR3 covers 16 residues. Between the trimmed V and J ends, which lost 1 base and 1 base, there was a span of 14 bases. CDR3 coding DNA: TGCAGTGCTAGAGCTCAGGATCAAGGGGCCAAAAACATTCAGTACTTC. Its translation is CSARAQDQGAKNIQYF.

This clonotype was seen many times. V is TRBV7-2 and J is TRBJ2-4; D may be TRBD1 or TRBD2 (5 bases each). The CDR3 loop spans 16 amino acids. CDR1 SGHTA and CDR2 FQGNSA come from the germline V gene. V was cut by 1 base and J by 1 base, with 11 bases left in between. The CDR3 loop is CASSLGGVGAKNIQYF. For the CDR3, the DNA is TGTGCCAGCAGCTTAGGAGGGGTCGGGGCCAAAAACATTCAGTACTTC.

Comment on this clonotype: A much larger clonotype is one base distant, so this may be a read error. The CDR3 here is CASSYSTRGETNTEVFF. In DNA form, the CDR3 reads TGTGCCAGCAGTTACTCGACTAGGGGTGAAACGAACACTGAAGTTTTCTTT. The rearrangement links TRBV6-2 or TRBV6-3 to TRBJ1-1, with a possible D match to TRBD1 (5 bases). CDR3 length: 17 amino acids. The V gene's germline CDR1 is MNHEY and CDR2 SVGEGT.

This clonotype was seen at least ten times. The CDR3 DNA is TGTGCCTCAACCGACAGGGTAGCTGGCTACACCTTC. This translates into CASTDRVAGYTF. The genes are TRBV6-5 and TRBJ1-2; 7 positions match TRBD1. The CDR3 has 12 amino acids. The trim removed 11 bases at V and 7 bases at J, leaving 10 bases unmatched. From germline, CDR1 is MNHEY and CDR2 SVGAGI.

This clonotype was seen repeatedly, ten times or more. The chain couples TRBV24-1 to TRBJ2-1, with D tentatively TRBD2 (6 bases). CDR3 length equals 16 residues. V lost 3 bases and J 12 bases, leaving 23 bases between the germline ends. CDR1 is KGHDR and CDR2 is SFDVKD in the germline V gene. The CDR3 here is CATSDGTSPRGLRQFF. Here the CDR3 DNA reads TGTGCCACCAGTGATGGCACTAGCCCACGGGGGTTGCGGCAGTTCTTC.

This clonotype was counted between two and nine times. This may arise from a read error, as a much more abundant clone is one base away. The chain links TRBV4-1 to TRBJ2-7; 7 positions match TRBD1. CDR3 length equals 16 residues. Germline CDR1 MGHRA, CDR2 YSYEKL. V was pared by 4 bases and J by 5 bases, with 14 bases of the junction left unmatched. The CDR3 here is CASSPERSGGRHEQYF. The CDR3 bases are TGCGCCAGCAGCCCAGAAAGGTCAGGGGGTAGACACGAGCAGTACTTC.

The chain has TRBV12-3 or TRBV12-4 and TRBJ1-2, with 10 bases lining up with TRBD1. The V gene end was trimmed by 5 bases and the J gene end by 13 bases; junction bases not matched to a gene: 10. This CDR3 contains 13 residues. The CDR3 here is CASSGLDRGLSTF. DNA for the CDR3: TGTGCCAGCAGTGGGTTAGACAGGGGGCTCTCCACCTTC.

A few counts support this clonotype. A read error is possible here, since a much larger clone lies one base away. The chain joins TRBV10-2 to TRBJ2-4, with TRBD1 as a possible D gene (5 bases). Near its end, the DNA agrees better with TRBJ2-7, so the J call may be wrong. The germline gives CDR1 WSHSY, CDR2 SAAADI. CDR3 length equals 12 residues. CDR3 coding DNA: TGCGCCAGCAGAGAAAGGGGATACGAGCAGTACTTC. Translating it yields CASRERGYEQYF.

As to this clonotype: This may arise from a read error, as a much more abundant clone is one base away. The chain is built from TRBV6-6 and TRBJ1-5, with a tentative D call TRBD1 (5 bases). The germline CDR1 and CDR2 sequences are MNHNY and SVGAGI (reference sequence). This CDR3 is 14 amino acids long. CDR3 nucleotide sequence: TGTGCCAGCAGTCTTAGGGGTGGAAATCAGTCCCAGCATTTT. This gives the protein CASSLRGGNQSQHF.

This clonotype was picked up many times. V is TRBV5-1 and J is TRBJ1-2; D may be TRBD1 (5 bases). Trimming took off 4 bases at V and 4 bases at J, with 14 bases between the two ends. Germline V gene lookup returns CDR1 SGHRS and CDR2 YFSETQ. The CDR3 has 14 amino acids. The CDR3 loop is CASSPDSYIYGYTF. CDR3 nucleotides: TGCGCCAGCAGCCCCGACAGCTATATCTATGGCTACACCTTC. The variable domain in full, with the rest retrieved from reference TRBV5-1 and TRBJ1-2, is KAGVTQTPRYLIKTRGQQVTLSCSPISGHRSVSWYQQTPGQGLQFLFEYFSETQRNKGNFPGRFSGRQFSNSRSEMNVSTLELGDSALYLCASSPDSYIYGYTFGSGTRLTVV.

This rearrangement joins TRBV9 to TRBJ2-2; no firm D call. V shed 0 bases and J shed 2 bases, with 11 bases lying between them. CDR1 is SGDLS, CDR2 YYNGEE, per germline. This CDR3 comprises 16 residues. CDR3 in amino acids: CASSVEATDNTGELFF. CDR3 coding DNA: TGTGCCAGCAGCGTAGAGGCGACGGATAACACCGGGGAGCTGTTTTTT.

With regard to this clonotype: A much larger clone lies a single base off, so this may be a read error. J is TRBJ1-5 and V is TRBV4-3, with D possibly TRBD1 on 6 matching bases. The CDR3 length is 15 residues. CDR1 and CDR2 from the germline V gene are LGHNA and YSLEER. Trimming pared 4 bases from V and 7 bases from J, leaving 17 bases between. CDR3 sequence (DNA): TGCGCCAGCAGCCCCTCGGTGACAGGTCGCCAGCCCCAGCATTTT. It encodes CASSPSVTGRQPQHF.

Regarding this clonotype: This clone may be a read error of a much larger clone one base away. The chain combines TRBV20-1 with TRBJ2-7; D is possibly TRBD1 (5 bases). The V and J ends lost 7 bases and 0 bases respectively, with 16 bases between them. Germline lookup yields CDR1 DFQATT and CDR2 SNEGSKA (reference sequence). The CDR3 runs 14 residues. The CDR3 sequence: CSVQGLLSSYEQYF. CDR3 coding DNA: TGCAGTGTCCAGGGTCTGTTGAGCTCCTACGAGCAGTACTTC.

DNA for the CDR3: TGTGCCAGCAGCATGGGGACAGGGTCCTCCAATGAGCAGTACTTC. Its protein is CASSMGTGSSNEQYF. The chain is built from TRBV7-9 and TRBJ2-7; 9 bases line up with TRBD1. Germline CDR1 SEHNR, CDR2 FQNEAQ (reference sequence). V lost 5 bases and J lost 7; bases outside the gene matches: 12. CDR3 length: 15 amino acids.